This T cell receptor (beta chain) was sequenced in a study of cytomegalovirus exposure and HLA in healthy donors (TCRdb year 2017). Background on the whole study: In an earlier analysis of several hundred of the donors, less than 350 Gb of sequence data and 100 million or so unique TCR beta sequences from about 190 million T cells were reported. An early release that covered roughly 600 HLA-typed donors contained approximately 320 gigabases of sequencing data and around 80 million unique TCR sequences. Of the 350 to 450 genotyped donors, 65% to 90% fell in the genetic ancestry cluster associated with self-reported Caucasian donors. The study aimed to test whether signatures of past pathogen exposure could be identified by cataloging public T cell receptors. The study profiled the T cell repertoires of under 700 subjects by immunosequencing and related them to cytomegalovirus serostatus. Besides the first cohort of approximately 710 subjects, a separate validation cohort made up of around 120 different subjects was used. The study combined high-throughput TCR immunosequencing, statistical association of individual TCRs with disease status, and machine learning to predict cytomegalovirus infection status. In a later analysis, previously published TCR beta repertoires from roughly 710 donors were re-analyzed and high-resolution HLA genotyping was added so that TCR occurrence patterns could be studied. Rather than drawing on any new phenotypic data, the later analysis identified candidate immune exposures from TCR beta sequences and the way those sequences occurred across donors. An earlier analysis of 587 of the donors used high-throughput TCR beta sequencing to judge whether each TCR beta V gene segment behaved as functional or pseudogenic. Alongside the repertoire data, information on donor age, sex, ethnicity and CMV serostatus was compiled. Genome-wide SNP genotypes for about 55% of the roughly 670 donors were used in a later genetic analysis, which treated that subset as a discovery cohort. All discovery cohort repertoires had been generated using a single sequencing platform. HLA typing covered class I and class II loci at four-digit resolution. Typing coverage varied by locus: roughly 620-640 donors for A, B, C, DRB1 and DQB1; more than 500 for DQA1; about 600 for DPA1; around 450 for DPB1. Roughly five DR-DQ haplotypes were treated as single units for association and clustering because of strong linkage in the cohort. On average, roughly 240,000 unique TCR beta nucleotide sequences were sequenced per donor among fewer than 500 genotyped donors of the cohort, with roughly 18% of those sequences being non-productive. On the study overall, not on this receptor specifically: A later analysis associated roughly 17,000 TCR beta sequences with specific HLA alleles at a false discovery rate of 0.05. In this cohort, only TCR beta chains were sequenced, and detectable features were limited by the absence of alpha or paired-chain data. In a later analysis, HLA-associated TCR beta chains showed more clonal expansion and lower generation probabilities than non-associated chains that were equally common. A later genetic analysis associated a missense DCLRE1C variant with V-gene and J-gene trimming of TCR beta chains, and an independent cohort replicated the association. In both the original and validation cohorts, the classifier was reported to diagnose cytomegalovirus status with high specificity and sensitivity. Because HLA typing was missing for some donors at each locus, association tests included only the typed subset. Compared with the roughly 670-donor mean, donors in an Asian-associated ancestry cluster had fewer N-insertions in productive TCRs, according to a later genetic analysis. A further reported finding was that TCR beta sequences accurately predicted the HLA-A and HLA-B alleles for most subjects in the first cohort. Correlated functional status among segregating V segments might reflect linkage disequilibrium, but an unknown experimental factor could not be ruled out. The authors suggested that the approach could potentially be extended to other disease states and immunological phenotypes. A later analysis reported that several top co-occurrence clusters appeared linked to parvovirus B19, influenza, CMV and Epstein-Barr virus. Roughly uniform sequencing depth across donors was assumed in presence/absence analyses, although this assumption may not hold. Most CMV-associated TCR beta chains appeared to be HLA-restricted in a later analysis, and the HLA associations seemed to be driven largely by CMV exposure. An earlier analysis of some 560 of the donors showed that most TCR beta V segments appeared in productive rearrangements either about 90% or about 30% of the time, which broadly matched IMGT annotations. The study listed 150 to 200 TCR beta chains as associated with cytomegalovirus. When HLA alleles, especially DR and DQ, strongly co-occurred, attributing TCR associations to individual alleles was difficult. Most TCR sequences were seen in very few donors, while some public TCRs were found in many individuals. In a later analysis, TCR association rates were found to vary across HLA loci, with the most associated TCRs seen for DRB1 alleles and the fewest for HLA-C alleles. A cluster of highly shared sequence variants was judged likely to represent a technical artifact of the sequencing pipeline. The earlier analysis of some 560 of the donors excluded over 15 rarely observed V segments, including chromosome 9 orphons, because counts were too low. Some IMGT-functional V segments, including TRBV6-2 and TRBV6-3, could not be distinguished by the 87-base-pair reads and were therefore excluded. CMV serostatus was the only immune exposure information available for the cohort. In vitro tests confirmed that a few of the cytomegalovirus-associated TCR beta chains recognize cytomegalovirus antigens.

In total, fewer than 750 healthy bone marrow donors made up the cohort. All cohort members were sampled while nominally healthy, although unrecorded immune exposures were likely present. The donor tested CMV seropositive and was one of the 289 seropositive cohort members. A peripheral blood sample was collected from each donor, and TCR beta sequencing was performed on peripheral blood mononuclear cells. The Qiagen DNeasy Blood Extraction Kit was used to extract genomic DNA from the blood cell samples. Details on this clone: This clone's antigen is unknown. No much larger clone exists at a distance of one base, and base qualities are not known.

Library generation was performed with the immunoSEQ multiplex PCR assay. For the multiplex PCR, a mixture combining 60 forward primers for TCR Vbeta segments and 13 reverse primers for TCR Jbeta segments was used. A multiplex PCR assay on genomic DNA amplified the CDR3 region of rearranged TCR beta genes. On the Illumina HiSeq System, the amplified TCR beta libraries were sequenced as 87-base-pair reads. Processing in the source paper ran as follows. Across the 600 to 700 repertoires, a later analysis counted approximately 83 million unique TCR beta chains, roughly 11 million of which were shared by at least two donors. Raw reads were error-corrected and collapsed into unique sequences by a nearest-neighbor algorithm in which closely related sequences were merged to remove PCR and sequencing errors. V, D and J gene segments were assigned by aligning CDR3 sequences to IMGT reference sequences. For a sequence to be retained, a match of at least six nucleotides was required to both a V gene segment and a J gene segment. Rearrangements were classified as productive when the CDR3 lacked stop codons and remained in frame with V and J, and all other rearrangements were classified as non-productive. CDR3 was defined by IMGT convention, running from the second conserved V-encoded cysteine to the conserved J-encoded phenylalanine. The earlier analysis of 587 of the donors excluded sequences that lacked an unambiguous match to a single V gene segment. In an earlier analysis of a few hundred of the donors, a V segment was called functional when productive rearrangements were above 56.7%, and segregating when the standard deviation between donors exceeded 5%. To diagnose cytomegalovirus status from the catalog of TCR beta chain sequences, a statistical classification framework was built. In a later analysis, TCR nucleotide sequences were compared against IMGT/GENE-DB human TR gene sequences so that V and J genes could be assigned. The TCRdist pipeline was used in a later analysis to assign CDR3 sequences and most-parsimonious VDJ recombination scenarios. In a later analysis, every TCR beta chain was defined by the combination of its CDR3 amino acid sequence and its V-gene family, and reads without a unique V-gene family were dropped. In a later analysis, around 600 highly shared, low-generation-probability nucleotide sequences were removed to address suspected cross-contamination and a sequencing artifact. In a later analysis, a clonal expansion index was calculated for each public chain from normalized within-repertoire ranks of inferred template counts. Generation probabilities in a later analysis came from a VDJ recombination model fitted to out-of-frame rearrangements, and those results were checked against IGoR. In a later analysis, hypergeometric tests were used to score TCR-TCR, TCR-HLA and TCR-CMV co-occurrence, with a repertoire-size bias correction applied to TCR pairs. False discovery rates were estimated in a later analysis by permuting HLA or CMV assignments 20 times. In a later analysis, co-occurring TCRs were grouped with DBSCAN, and TCRdist sequence similarity was added when clustering was performed within HLA-allele-positive subsets. Repertoires with fewer than 30,000 or more than 120,000 public chains were left out of co-occurrence clustering, as were five repertoires with anomalous nucleotide sharing. TCRdb took over this immuneACCESS table, retaining in-frame rearrangements with V and J assigned. Such tables are incomplete; in checked studies, under half of the missing clones stem from an unresolved V gene, and the remainder is unexplained. V and J calls and clone size are as listed in that table; D and trimming were resolved from the DNA. The sample table contains 150,000 to 200,000 clones; only one count was recorded for approximately 85% of them. Jointly, the top ten make up more than 2% of the sample.

From cysteine to phenylalanine, the CDR3 is 12 amino acids long. Of all the DNA, just the CDR3 is kept, 36 bases in frame from base 1. V is pared back by 5 bases and J by 15 bases, with 18 bases lying between the germline termini. From the germline V gene, CDR1 is ENHRY and CDR2 is SYGVKD. Sequencing was carried out using PBMCs. The chain uses TRBV10-3 and TRBJ2-3; a tentative D call is TRBD1 (6 bases match). The receptor's source is a man younger than 35 in good health and CMV-seropositive. The CDR3 region reads CAISNDRYGAYF. The DNA sequence is TGTGCCATCAGTAACGACAGGTATGGTGCATATTTT.